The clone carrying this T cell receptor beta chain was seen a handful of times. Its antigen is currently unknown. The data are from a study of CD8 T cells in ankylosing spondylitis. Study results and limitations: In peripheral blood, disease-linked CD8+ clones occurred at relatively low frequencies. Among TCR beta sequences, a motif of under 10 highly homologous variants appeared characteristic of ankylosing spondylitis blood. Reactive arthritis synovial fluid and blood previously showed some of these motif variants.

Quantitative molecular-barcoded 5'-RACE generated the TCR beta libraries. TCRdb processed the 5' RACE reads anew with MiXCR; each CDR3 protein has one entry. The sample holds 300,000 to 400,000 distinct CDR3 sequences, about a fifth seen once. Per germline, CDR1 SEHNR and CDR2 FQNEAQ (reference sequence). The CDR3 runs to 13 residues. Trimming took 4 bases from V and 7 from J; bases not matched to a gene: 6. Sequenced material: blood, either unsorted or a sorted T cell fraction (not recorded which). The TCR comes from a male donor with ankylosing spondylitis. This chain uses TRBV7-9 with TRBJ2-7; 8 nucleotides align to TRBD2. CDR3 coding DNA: TGTGCCAGCAGCTCGGGGGGGGCTAGTGAGCAGTACTTC. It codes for CASSSGGASEQYF.